Below are 19 T cell receptor beta chains sequenced from a single sample in a study of technical replicates of blood from four donors. Libraries were prepared by immunoSEQ multiplex PCR; TCRdb keeps only in-frame clonotypes and omits some of them. The data contain nearly 80,000 clones, around 92% of them singletons. The sequenced sample consisted of T cells isolated from PBMCs. The receptors were sampled from a human donor in good health.

V usage is TRBV28 and J usage is TRBJ2-7; TRBD2 agrees at 7 bases. The trim removed 5 bases at V and 2 bases at J, leaving 3 bases unmatched. Germline lookup yields CDR1 MDHEN and CDR2 SYDVKM. This CDR3 spans 13 amino acids. The CDR3, as DNA: TGTGCCAGCAGTCCAGCGGGACCCTACGAGCAGTACTTC. It codes for CASSPAGPYEQYF.

The chain has TRBV7-2 and TRBJ2-5; possibly TRBD2 for D (6 bases). V lost 1 base and J 4 bases, leaving 10 bases between the germline ends. The CDR3 totals 14 residues. The germline V gene encodes CDR1 SGHTA and CDR2 FQGNSA. The CDR3 bases are TGTGCCAGCAGCTTAGGTAGCGGCCCAGAGACCCAGTACTTC. This gives the protein CASSLGSGPETQYF.

The V call is TRBV2, the J call TRBJ1-2, with D tentatively TRBD1 (5 bases). Trimming left V 8 bases short and J 0 bases short, with 16 bases between. Germline V gene data show CDR1 as SNHLY and CDR2 as FYNNEI. The CDR3 spans 15 residues. The CDR3 DNA follows: TGTGCCAGCGATGAACGGGGAGGGGCTAACTATGGCTACACCTTC. Its protein is CASDERGGANYGYTF.

V usage is TRBV6-1 and J usage is TRBJ2-3, with D uncertain. V shed 10 bases and J shed 0 bases, with 14 bases lying between them. Germline CDR1 is MNHNS and CDR2 is SASEGT. The CDR3 spans 14 residues. The CDR3 sequence is CATSPSYSTDTQYF. The CDR3 DNA follows: TGTGCCACCAGCCCGAGCTATAGCACAGATACGCAGTATTTT.

This chain uses TRBV11-2 with TRBJ2-1; D may be TRBD2 (5 bases). The CDR3 runs 18 residues. Trimming cost V 1 base and J 3 bases, with 19 bases left between them. The germline V gene has CDR1 SGHAT and CDR2 FQNNGV. The CDR3 region is CASSLAVIWQDYYNEQFF. The DNA of the CDR3 is TGTGCCAGCAGCTTAGCTGTAATATGGCAAGACTACTACAATGAGCAGTTCTTC.

The chain has TRBV11-1 and TRBJ2-7, with TRBD2 identical over 8 bases. CDR1 is SGHAT and CDR2 is FQDESV in the germline V gene (reference sequence). Trimming cost V 4 bases and J 2 bases; bases outside gene matches: 10. The CDR3 sequence is 16 residues long. The CDR3 sequence: CASSSRPGLVTYEQYF. CDR3 in DNA: TGTGCCAGCAGCTCGCGACCGGGACTAGTTACCTACGAGCAGTACTTC.

The count of this clone is one. The V and J genes are TRBV4-3 and TRBJ2-3; tentatively, D is TRBD1 (5 bases). V lost 0 bases to trimming and J lost 2 bases, with 9 bases between them. Germline CDR1 LGHNA, CDR2 YSLEER. This CDR3 spans 15 amino acids. The CDR3 DNA reads TGCGCCAGCAGCCAAGATTCAGGGAACACAGATACGCAGTATTTT. Translated: CASSQDSGNTDTQYF.

The rearrangement joins TRBV6-6 to TRBJ2-1, with 7 bases aligning to TRBD2. Germline V gene lookup returns CDR1 MNHNY and CDR2 SVGAGI (reference sequence). The CDR3 is 16 residues long. Trimming removed 0 bases from V and 7 bases from J; junction bases left unmatched: 9. In DNA, the CDR3 is TGTGCCAGCAGTTACTCGTGGGAGGGCCCGAGAAATGAGCAGTTCTTC. Translating it yields CASSYSWEGPRNEQFF.

This clone occurred once. The chain employs TRBV6-5 and TRBJ2-3; no firm D call. Between the trimmed V and J ends, which lost 7 bases and 2 bases, there was a span of 13 bases. Germline CDR1 reads MNHEY; CDR2 reads SVGAGI. This CDR3 has 14 amino acids. CDR3 nucleotide sequence: TGTGCCAGCAAAGCTTCGACTCTCACAGATACGCAGTATTTT. Its translation: CASKASTLTDTQYF.

The rearrangement links TRBV30 to TRBJ2-7; D call uncertain. The CDR3 is made up of 13 amino acids. The V end lost 5 bases, the J end lost 1 base, and 12 bases lay between the germline ends. Per the germline V gene, CDR1 is GTSNPN and CDR2 is SVGIG (reference sequence). Here the CDR3 DNA reads TGTGCCTGGTCGCGAGGATTGTCCTACGAGCAGTACTTC. This encodes CAWSRGLSYEQYF. Using reference TRBV30 and TRBJ2-7 for the parts outside the CDR3, the full variable domain is SQTIHQWPATLVQPVGSPLSLECTVEGTSNPNLYWYRQAAGRGLQLLFYSVGIGQISSEVPQNLSASRPQDRQFILSSKKLLLSDSGFYLCAWSRGLSYEQYFGPGTRLTVT.

J is TRBJ1-5 and V is TRBV6-1; D call uncertain. From germline, CDR1 is MNHNS and CDR2 SASEGT. The CDR3 extends over 12 amino acids. The V and J ends lost 0 bases and 9 bases respectively, with 6 bases between them. CDR3 sequence: CASSEAGGPQHF. The CDR3 coding sequence is TGTGCCAGCAGTGAAGCTGGAGGGCCCCAGCATTTT.

The chain links TRBV6-4 to TRBJ1-1; 7 bases are a match to TRBD1. J gave up 0 bases and V 10 bases, and 5 bases lay outside the gene matches. In germline, CDR1 is MRHNA, CDR2 SNTAGT. The CDR3 runs to 13 residues. CDR3 sequence: CATRQGMNTEAFF. For the CDR3, the DNA is TGTGCCACCCGACAGGGAATGAACACTGAAGCTTTCTTT.

This sequence joins TRBV4-1 and TRBJ2-3; 7 nucleotides align to TRBD1. In germline, CDR1 is MGHRA, CDR2 YSYEKL. This CDR3 has 17 amino acids. V lost 1 base and J lost 2; bases outside the gene matches: 9. DNA of the CDR3: TGCGCCAGCAGCCAAGTGACAGGGAGTAGTATCACAGATACGCAGTATTTT. Its protein is CASSQVTGSSITDTQYF.

The chain couples TRBV14 to TRBJ1-2, with unresolved D. Germline values: CDR1 SGHDN, CDR2 FVKESK. CDR3 length: 13 residues. V was pared by 0 bases and J by 4 bases, with 6 bases between. The CDR3 DNA follows: TGTGCCAGCAGCCAAGAGACGGGCTATGGCTACACCTTC. This translates into CASSQETGYGYTF.

The chain recombines TRBV11-3 with TRBJ2-4, with D possibly matching TRBD2 (5 bases). Per the germline V gene, CDR1 is SGHNT and CDR2 is YENEEA. V lost 5 bases and J lost 8, with 16 bases in between. This CDR3 is 14 amino acids long. The CDR3 nucleotides read TGTGCCAGCAGCCTAAATCGGGGTTCGGACATTCAGTACTTC. This gives the protein CASSLNRGSDIQYF.

The chain couples TRBV4-1 to TRBJ2-7; 10 bases match TRBD2. With 1 base clipped from V and 6 bases from J, the junction kept 6 bases outside the gene matches. CDR3 size: 15 residues. Per the germline V gene, CDR1 is MGHRA and CDR2 is YSYEKL. CDR3 bases: TGCGCCAGCAGCCAAGCTAGCGGGAGTATGTTCGAGCAGTACTTC. Encoded protein: CASSQASGSMFEQYF.

The chain uses TRBV9 and TRBJ2-1; a possible D gene is TRBD2 (5 bases). The germline V gene encodes CDR1 SGDLS and CDR2 YYNGEE. Trimming left V 0 bases short and J 8 bases short, with 18 bases between. This CDR3 has 16 residues. The CDR3 DNA sequence: TGTGCCAGCAGCGTAGATGAGCGGTCGTTAGTAGATGAGCAGTTCTTC. Its translation: CASSVDERSLVDEQFF.

The rearrangement links TRBV13 to TRBJ2-3; 11 nucleotides match TRBD2. CDR3 length equals 17 residues. The ends lost 4 bases at V and 2 bases at J; junction bases unmatched: 8. Germline assignment: CDR1 PRHDT and CDR2 FYEKMQ (reference sequence). The CDR3 nucleotides read TGTGCCAGCAGCTCCCCTAGCGGGAGGAAGGCCACAGATACGCAGTATTTT. Its translation is CASSSPSGRKATDTQYF.

V usage is TRBV7-9 and J usage is TRBJ1-2; 7 bases align to TRBD1. With 5 bases clipped from V and 5 bases from J, the junction kept 17 bases outside the gene matches. The germline CDR1 and CDR2 sequences are SEHNR and FQNEAQ (reference sequence). This CDR3 spans 17 amino acids. CDR3 protein: CASSREGQSGALYGYTF. CDR3 DNA sequence: TGTGCCAGCAGCCGTGAGGGACAGTCCGGAGCTTTATATGGCTACACCTTC.